A single sample gave rise to the 10 T cell receptor beta chains below, sequenced in a study of T cell repertoires in cytomegalovirus infection. No antigen has been identified for these receptors. MiXCR was run by TCRdb on the reads, yielding one entry per CDR3 protein. The sample shows roughly 800,000 distinct CDR3 sequences, almost 30% of them seen only once. This specimen consisted of cultured CD8+ T cells from PBMCs, obtained from culture after CMV antigen stimulation. The receptors were gathered from a human donor in good health (CMV status not recorded). Some clones in this sample may be carry-over from other donors' samples.

The chain carries TRBV4-3 and TRBJ1-2, with TRBD1 as a possible D gene (5 bases). Germline V gene sequence: CDR1 LGHNA, CDR2 YSLEER. V gave up 0 bases and J gave up 3 bases, with 17 bases separating them. The CDR3 consists of 17 residues. The CDR3 nucleotides are TGCGCCAGCAGCCAAGATACGGGACCCACGGGGGACTATGGCTACACCTTC. Translation: CASSQDTGPTGDYGYTF.

To note about this clonotype: One end of the junction varies from germline; a read error may be responsible. The chain carries TRBV10-2 and TRBJ1-2; TRBD1 matches 9 bases. Germline loops: CDR1 WSHSY, CDR2 SAAADI. The CDR3 covers 14 residues. This CDR3 is CDSSDLHRGQGYTF. CDR3 nucleotides: TGCGACAGCAGTGACCTGCACAGGGGGCAAGGCTACACCTTC.

This clonotype was recorded at least ten times. This chain uses TRBV27 with TRBJ1-6; perhaps TRBD1 as D (5 bases). From germline, CDR1 is MNHEY and CDR2 SMNVEV (reference sequence). Trimming left V 3 bases short and J 7 bases short, with 10 bases between. There are 14 residues in the CDR3. In DNA, the CDR3 is TGTGCCAGCAGTTTTCAGGGAAACAATTCACCCCTCCACTTT. Encoded protein: CASSFQGNNSPLHF.

V is TRBV7-9 and J is TRBJ2-7; 8 positions match TRBD1. The CDR3 has 13 residues. Germline loops: CDR1 SEHNR, CDR2 FQNEAQ (reference sequence). After removal of 5 bases from V and 4 bases from J, the junction contained 4 bases not matched to a gene. DNA of the CDR3: TGTGCCAGCAGCGGTGGGACAGGTTACGAGCAGTACTTC. Protein product: CASSGGTGYEQYF.

Comment on this clonotype: Because the CDR3's place on the DNA is in doubt, the DNA is left out and the CDR3 is given as listed by TCRdb. The chain joins TRBV7-5 to TRBJ1-4; TRBD1 is the table's D call and was not checked against the DNA. TRBV7-5 is recorded as a pseudogene. The CDR3 comprises 19 residues, both ends counted. The CDR3: CISVPEASQEEGVNEKLFF.

V gene TRBV19 combines with J gene TRBJ1-2; D is unresolved. This CDR3 spans 12 amino acids. The germline gives CDR1 LNHDA, CDR2 SQIVND (reference sequence). The V gene lost 6 bases and the J gene lost 9 bases, with 14 bases spanning the gap. DNA of the CDR3: TGTGCCAGTAGCCCGGAACGCTTGAGCTACACCTTC. This codes for CASSPERLSYTF.

This clonotype was seen only a few times. The rearrangement uses TRBV6-5 and TRBJ2-3; D uncertain. The CDR3 runs 11 residues. Trimming shortened V by 1 base and J by 8 bases, and 4 bases separated the two germline ends. The germline V gene encodes CDR1 MNHEY and CDR2 SVGAGI. CDR3 nucleotide sequence: TGTGCCAGCAGTTACTACGGTACGCAGTATTTT. It specifies CASSYYGTQYF.

The rearrangement joins TRBV6-1 to TRBJ2-3; 11 bases are shared with TRBD2. Germline-derived CDR1 and CDR2 are MNHNS and SASEGT. The CDR3 is 14 amino acids. V was pared by 4 bases and J by 4 bases, with 1 base of the junction left unmatched. CDR3 in DNA: TGTGCCAGCAGTGGTAGCGGGGGGGCAGATACGCAGTATTTT. Encoded protein: CASSGSGGADTQYF.

The gene calls are TRBV7-9 and TRBJ1-1; unclear D gene. Germline loops: CDR1 SEHNR, CDR2 FQNEAQ (reference sequence). The V gene lost 8 bases and the J gene lost 1 base, with 8 bases spanning the gap. The CDR3 totals 12 residues. CDR3: CASARANTEAFF. The CDR3 DNA reads TGTGCCAGCGCGCGGGCGAACACTGAAGCTTTCTTT.

The chain joins TRBV7-9 to TRBJ2-7; D tentatively reads TRBD1 or TRBD2 (5 bases each). The germline V gene has CDR1 SEHNR and CDR2 FQNEAQ (reference sequence). This CDR3 has 17 amino acids. V dropped 6 bases and J dropped 7 bases, with 28 bases sitting between them. CDR3 bases: TGTGCCAGCAGTTCTCCCTCCGGGACCCGGGATTCGGGAGAGCAGTACTTC. Its translation: CASSSPSGTRDSGEQYF.